Below are 25 T cell receptor beta chains sequenced from a single sample in a study of CD8 T cells in Susac syndrome. A quantity of about 0.5 to 1 ug RNA underwent reverse transcription using random hexamers. Each CDR3 protein gets one entry after TCRdb re-called the immunoSEQ multiplex PCR reads with MiXCR. This table has hundreds of thousands of distinct CDR3 sequences, approximately 90% appearing once. The sample comprised CD8+ T cells from PBMCs. These receptors originate from a human donor with multiple sclerosis.

The CDR3 protein is CASSAEAFHNEQFF. CDR3 coding DNA: TGTGCCAGCAGTGCGGAGGCCTTCCACAATGAGCAGTTCTTC. The rearrangement links TRBV2 to TRBJ2-1; a weak D match, TRBD2 (5 bases). The CDR3 length is 14 residues. Trimming left V 4 bases short and J 5 bases short, with 12 bases between. CDR1 is SNHLY, CDR2 FYNNEI, per germline.

The rearrangement joins TRBV2 to TRBJ2-3; D unclear. Germline V gene lookup returns CDR1 SNHLY and CDR2 FYNNEI. V was trimmed by 11 bases and J by 5 bases, leaving 20 bases between them. The CDR3 loop spans 14 amino acids. The CDR3 DNA follows: TGTGCCCGCTCGCTTGAGTCTACGGGAGATACGCAGTATTTT. It is translated as CARSLESTGDTQYF.

The chain is built from TRBV6-5 and TRBJ1-5; a weak D match, TRBD1 (5 bases). The V and J ends lost 0 bases and 11 bases respectively, with 11 bases between them. The CDR3 totals 13 residues. Germline V gene lookup returns CDR1 MNHEY and CDR2 SVGAGI. CDR3 protein: CASSYSGLSAQHF. The CDR3 bases are TGTGCCAGCAGTTACTCGGGGCTCTCGGCCCAGCATTTT.

This clonotype turned up a few times. The V call is TRBV7-8, the J call TRBJ2-6; D is unresolved. Germline V gives CDR1 SGHVS, CDR2 FQNEAQ. Trimming removed 7 bases at V and 8 bases at J, with 12 bases between. The CDR3 contains 13 residues. As DNA, the CDR3 is TGTGCCAGCACCCTCCTCGTATCCAACGTCCTGACTTTC. Amino acid sequence: CASTLLVSNVLTF.

The chain joins TRBV10-2 to TRBJ1-4; D gene ambiguous. The CDR3 has 13 residues. Looked up from germline, CDR1 is WSHSY and CDR2 is SAAADI. The V end lost 6 bases, the J end lost 0 bases, and 5 bases lay between the germline ends. The CDR3 DNA follows: TGCGCCAGCAGCCGTGCAACTAATGAAAAACTGTTTTTT. Translated, it gives CASSRATNEKLFF.

The chain combines TRBV13 with TRBJ2-3, with 8 positions matching TRBD2. The trim removed 4 bases at V and 4 bases at J, leaving 7 bases unmatched. The CDR3 contains 15 residues. Germline V gives CDR1 PRHDT, CDR2 FYEKMQ (reference sequence). The chain's CDR3 is CASSWISGVADTQYF. The CDR3 bases are TGTGCCAGCAGCTGGATTAGCGGGGTTGCAGATACGCAGTATTTT.

V is TRBV30 and J is TRBJ1-2; weak D call: TRBD1 (6 bases). Between the trimmed V and J ends, which lost 3 bases and 5 bases, there was a span of 19 bases. CDR1 is GTSNPN, CDR2 SVGIG, per germline (reference sequence). The length of the CDR3 is 15 residues. DNA of the CDR3: TGTGCCTGGAGCCCGGGAGGGGGGGGTTTTTATGGCTACACCTTC. Translating it yields CAWSPGGGGFYGYTF.

This chain joins TRBV12-3 or TRBV12-4 and TRBJ1-2; D perhaps matches TRBD1 (6 bases). CDR3 length equals 13 residues. V was cut by 5 bases and J by 8 bases, with 15 bases left in between. The CDR3 here is CASSHPGAEGYTF. In DNA, the CDR3 is TGTGCCAGCAGTCACCCAGGGGCGGAGGGCTACACCTTC.

Only one count was recorded for this clonotype. The chain joins TRBV2 to TRBJ1-5; 8 bases are shared with TRBD1. Losses at the gene ends were 4 bases for V and 4 bases for J; bases not matched to a gene: 6. The CDR3 consists of 15 residues. CDR1 and CDR2 from the germline V gene are SNHLY and FYNNEI. The CDR3 nucleotides read TGTGCCAGCAGTGTAGGGCACAGGGGGAATCAGCCCCAGCATTTT. Its translation is CASSVGHRGNQPQHF.

In nucleotides, the CDR3 is TGTGCCAGCAGAAACGGGGCCTCCTACGAGCAGTACTTC. This codes for CASRNGASYEQYF. The gene calls are TRBV6-2 or TRBV6-3 and TRBJ2-7, with D possibly being TRBD1 or TRBD2 (5 bases each). V lost 6 bases to trimming and J lost 0 bases, with 9 bases between them. Germline CDR1 is MNHEY and CDR2 is SVGEGT. The CDR3 has 13 amino acids.

The genes are TRBV6-1 and TRBJ2-5; TRBD2 might be the D (6 bases). CDR3 length: 17 residues. V dropped 5 bases and J dropped 0 bases, with 19 bases sitting between them. Germline-derived CDR1 and CDR2 are MNHNS and SASEGT. The CDR3 DNA is TGTGCCAGCAGTCCCTGGGACTCCCAGCCCTACCAAGAGACCCAGTACTTC. This sequence encodes CASSPWDSQPYQETQYF.

The V gene is TRBV5-1, the J gene TRBJ1-4, with 7 bases aligning to TRBD1. Germline V gene lookup returns CDR1 SGHRS and CDR2 YFSETQ. This CDR3 contains 15 residues. With 4 bases clipped from V and 4 bases from J, the junction kept 7 bases outside the gene matches. Here the CDR3 DNA reads TGCGCCAGCAGCCCGCGGTGGGACAGTAATGAAAAACTGTTTTTT. Translation gives CASSPRWDSNEKLFF.

The gene calls are TRBV24-1 and TRBJ2-2, with D tentatively TRBD2 (5 bases). The CDR3 loop spans 14 amino acids. V lost 0 bases and J 5 bases, leaving 6 bases between the germline ends. Germline CDR1 reads KGHDR; CDR2 reads SFDVKD. The CDR3 here is CATSDLRGTGELFF. In DNA form, the CDR3 reads TGTGCCACCAGTGATTTGCGGGGAACCGGGGAGCTGTTTTTT.

The chain joins TRBV9 to TRBJ2-6; D not resolved. This CDR3 is 18 amino acids long. V dropped 0 bases and J dropped 0 bases, with 13 bases sitting between them. CDR1 and CDR2 from the germline V gene are SGDLS and YYNGEE. CDR3 sequence (DNA): TGTGCCAGCAGCGTAGCGGCCCAAGGAAGCTCTGGGGCCAACGTCCTGACTTTC. Encoded protein: CASSVAAQGSSGANVLTF.

The chain recombines TRBV30 with TRBJ2-5, with 7 bases lining up with TRBD2. Unmatched junction bases numbered 10, after V lost 1 base and J lost 2 bases. Germline lookup yields CDR1 GTSNPN and CDR2 SVGIG (reference sequence). This CDR3 is built from 16 residues. In DNA, the CDR3 is TGTGCCTGGAGTGCCCCTTTTTGGGGGGGTCAAGAGACCCAGTACTTC. This codes for CAWSAPFWGGQETQYF. Full variable domain (outside the CDR3, taken from reference TRBV30 and TRBJ2-5): SQTIHQWPATLVQPVGSPLSLECTVEGTSNPNLYWYRQAAGRGLQLLFYSVGIGQISSEVPQNLSASRPQDRQFILSSKKLLLSDSGFYLCAWSAPFWGGQETQYFGPGTRLLVL.

The rearrangement joins TRBV5-6 to TRBJ2-2; D call uncertain. This CDR3 has 16 amino acids. V lost 0 bases, J lost 0 bases, and 9 bases lay in between. Germline V CDR1 and CDR2: SGHDT, YYEEEE. The DNA of the CDR3 is TGTGCCAGCAGCTTGGGGTCCGGGCCGAACACCGGGGAGCTGTTTTTT. Amino acids: CASSLGSGPNTGELFF.

The chain couples TRBV6-1 to TRBJ1-4, with 7 bases that match TRBD1. V gave up 5 bases and J gave up 6 bases; unmatched junction bases: 12. Germline CDR1 is MNHNS and CDR2 is SASEGT. The CDR3 contains 16 residues. The CDR3 sequence: CASSPRDSFMDEKLFF. The CDR3 coding sequence is TGTGCCAGCAGTCCAAGGGACAGTTTTATGGATGAAAAACTGTTTTTT.

V gene TRBV7-2 combines with J gene TRBJ1-1, with D unresolved. The CDR3 is 15 amino acids. The V gene lost 1 base and the J gene lost 2 bases, with 11 bases spanning the gap. Germline loops: CDR1 SGHTA, CDR2 FQGNSA. CDR3 amino acids: CASSLEGFINTEAFF. CDR3 bases: TGTGCCAGCAGCTTAGAGGGTTTTATTAACACTGAAGCTTTCTTT.

The chain recombines TRBV29-1 with TRBJ1-2; no reliable D call. Trimming stripped 4 bases from V and 8 bases from J, with 14 bases between. This CDR3 has 12 residues. Germline CDR1 and CDR2: SQVTM and ANQGSEA. CDR3 nucleotide sequence: TGCAGCGTTGTTGAATCCAAAGGGGGCTACACCTTC. Protein: CSVVESKGGYTF.

CDR3 amino acids: CASSFAGPNEQYF. The CDR3 DNA follows: TGCGCCAGCAGCTTTGCAGGTCCCAACGAGCAGTACTTC. The chain recombines TRBV5-1 with TRBJ2-7; no clear D. V lost 2 bases, J lost 5 bases, and 11 bases lay in between. There are 13 residues in the CDR3. Germline V lookup: CDR1 SGHRS, CDR2 YFSETQ.

This chain joins TRBV12-3 or TRBV12-4 and TRBJ2-1; 14 bases line up with TRBD2. The junction had 4 bases not matched to a gene; V was cut back by 6 bases and J by 6 bases. This CDR3 region has 15 residues. This chain's CDR3 is CASRGGLAGANEQFF. CDR3 coding DNA: TGTGCCAGCAGGGGGGGACTAGCGGGAGCCAATGAGCAGTTCTTC.

The rearrangement joins TRBV29-1 to TRBJ2-6; D may correspond to TRBD1 or TRBD2 (5 bases each). The V end was cut by 1 base, the J end by 0 bases, with 13 bases between. The CDR3 has 17 residues. From germline, CDR1 is SQVTM and CDR2 ANQGSEA. The CDR3 loop reads CSVEGGSAGSGANVLTF. The CDR3 region has the DNA TGCAGCGTTGAAGGGGGGTCGGCGGGCTCTGGGGCCAACGTCCTGACTTTC.

V usage is TRBV4-2 and J usage is TRBJ2-7, with no clear D. CDR3 length: 14 amino acids. The V end lost 0 bases, the J end lost 3 bases, and 9 bases lay between the germline ends. The germline V gene has CDR1 LGHNA and CDR2 YNFKEQ. CDR3 sequence reads: CASSQDLGFYEQYF. The CDR3 DNA is TGTGCCAGCAGCCAAGATCTTGGTTTCTACGAGCAGTACTTC.

This chain connects TRBV6-5 to TRBJ1-1; D call uncertain. The germline CDR1 and CDR2 sequences are MNHEY and SVGAGI. V was cut by 7 bases and J by 0 bases, with 9 bases left in between. This CDR3 has 13 residues. The CDR3 nucleotides are TGTGCCAGCATCGCCGGGCTGAACACTGAAGCTTTCTTT. Amino acid sequence: CASIAGLNTEAFF.

The J gene is TRBJ2-7, the V gene TRBV29-1; TRBD1 agrees at 7 bases. CDR1 and CDR2 (germline): SQVTM, ANQGSEA. V dropped 5 bases and J dropped 6; count of bases not matched to a gene: 7. The CDR3 loop spans 12 amino acids. The CDR3 nucleotides read TGCAGCGTTTGGGACAGCTGGCGCGAGCAGTACTTC. It translates to CSVWDSWREQYF.